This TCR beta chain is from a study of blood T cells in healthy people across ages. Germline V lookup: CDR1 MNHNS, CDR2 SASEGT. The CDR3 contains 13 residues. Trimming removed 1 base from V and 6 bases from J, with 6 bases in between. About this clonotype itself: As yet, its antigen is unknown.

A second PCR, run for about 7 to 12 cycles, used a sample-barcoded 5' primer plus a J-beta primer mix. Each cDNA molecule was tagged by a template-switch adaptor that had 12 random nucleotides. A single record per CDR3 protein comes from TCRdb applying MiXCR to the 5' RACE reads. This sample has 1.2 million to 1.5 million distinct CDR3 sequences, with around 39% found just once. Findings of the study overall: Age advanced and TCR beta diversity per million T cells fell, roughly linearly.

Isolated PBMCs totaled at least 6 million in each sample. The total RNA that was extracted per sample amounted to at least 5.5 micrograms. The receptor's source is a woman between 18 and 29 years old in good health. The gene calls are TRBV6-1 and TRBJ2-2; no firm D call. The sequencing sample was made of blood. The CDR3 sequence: CASSEGTSGELFF. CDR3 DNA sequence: TGTGCCAGCAGTGAAGGGACCTCCGGGGAGCTGTTTTTT.